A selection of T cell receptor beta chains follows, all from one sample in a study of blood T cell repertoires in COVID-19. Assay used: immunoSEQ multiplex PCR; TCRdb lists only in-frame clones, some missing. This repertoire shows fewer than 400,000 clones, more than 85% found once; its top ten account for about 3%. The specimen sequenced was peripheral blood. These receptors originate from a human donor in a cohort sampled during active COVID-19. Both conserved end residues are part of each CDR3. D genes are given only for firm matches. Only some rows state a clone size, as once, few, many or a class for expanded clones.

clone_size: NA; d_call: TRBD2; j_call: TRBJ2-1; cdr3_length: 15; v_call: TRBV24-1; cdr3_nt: TGTGCCACCAGTGATTTGGCGGGAGCGAGGGATGAGCAGTTCTTC; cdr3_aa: CATSDLAGARDEQFF
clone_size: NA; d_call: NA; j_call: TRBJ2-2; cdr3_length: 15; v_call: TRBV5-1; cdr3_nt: TGCGCCAGCAGCTTGGGCGCTAAAGGGGCCGGGGAGCTGTTTTTT; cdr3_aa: CASSLGAKGAGELFF
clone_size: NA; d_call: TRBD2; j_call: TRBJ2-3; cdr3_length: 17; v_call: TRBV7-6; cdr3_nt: TGTGCCAGCAGCTCCCCCGGACTAGCGGAACTCACAGATACGCAGTATTTT; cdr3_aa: CASSSPGLAELTDTQYF
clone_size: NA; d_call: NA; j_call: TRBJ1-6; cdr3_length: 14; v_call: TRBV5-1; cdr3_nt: TGCGCCAGCAGCCCCCAGGGAAGCAATTCACCCCTCCACTTT; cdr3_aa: CASSPQGSNSPLHF
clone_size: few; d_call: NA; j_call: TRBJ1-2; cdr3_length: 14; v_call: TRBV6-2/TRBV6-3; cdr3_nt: TGTGCCAGCAGTTACCAGGGACTGGTCTATGGCTACACCTTC; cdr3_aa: CASSYQGLVYGYTF
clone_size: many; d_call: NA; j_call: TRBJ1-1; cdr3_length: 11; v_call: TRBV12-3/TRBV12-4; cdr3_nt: TGTGCCAGCAGGCTGGGCAGTGAAGCTTTCTTT; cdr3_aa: CASRLGSEAFF
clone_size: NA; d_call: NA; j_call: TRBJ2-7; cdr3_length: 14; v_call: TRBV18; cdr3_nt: TGTGCCAGCTCACCATTTGGACAGTCCTACGAGCAGTACTTC; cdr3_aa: CASSPFGQSYEQYF
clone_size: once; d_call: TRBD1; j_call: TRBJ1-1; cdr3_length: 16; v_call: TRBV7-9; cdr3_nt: TGTGCCAGCAGCCCCGTTCAGGGGGCAGGATCCACTGAAGCTTTCTTT; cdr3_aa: CASSPVQGAGSTEAFF
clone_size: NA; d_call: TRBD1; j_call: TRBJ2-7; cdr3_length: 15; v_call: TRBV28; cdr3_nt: TGTGCCAGCAGCCTAATCGGGACAGGGGACTACGAGCAGTACTTC; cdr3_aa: CASSLIGTGDYEQYF
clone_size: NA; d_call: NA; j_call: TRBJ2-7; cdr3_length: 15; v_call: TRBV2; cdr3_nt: TGTGCCAGCAGTGATCGGGGGAATTGGTACTACGAGCAGTACTTC; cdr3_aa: CASSDRGNWYYEQYF
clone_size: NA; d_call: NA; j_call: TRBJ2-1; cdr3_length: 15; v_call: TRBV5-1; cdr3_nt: TGCGCCAGCAGCTTGGAACCCCAGGGGTACAATGAGCAGTTCTTC; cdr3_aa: CASSLEPQGYNEQFF
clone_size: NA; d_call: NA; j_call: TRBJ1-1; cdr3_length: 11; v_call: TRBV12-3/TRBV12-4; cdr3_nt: TGTGCCAGCAGTTTCGGGTTTTTAGCTTTCTTT; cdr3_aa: CASSFGFLAFF
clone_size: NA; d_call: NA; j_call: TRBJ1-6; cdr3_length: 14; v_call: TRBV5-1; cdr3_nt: TGCGCCAGCCGTGCGACAGGCGCAGCTTCACCCCTCCACTTT; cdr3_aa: CASRATGAASPLHF
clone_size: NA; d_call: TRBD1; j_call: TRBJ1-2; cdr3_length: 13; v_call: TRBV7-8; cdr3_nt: TGTGCCAGCAGCCCGGACAGGGGGGGTGGCTACACCTTC; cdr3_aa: CASSPDRGGGYTF
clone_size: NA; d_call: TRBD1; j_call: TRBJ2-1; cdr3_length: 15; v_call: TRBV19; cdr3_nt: TGTGCCAGTAGTATCGGGGACAGAGCCTACAATGAGCAGTTCTTC; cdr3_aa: CASSIGDRAYNEQFF
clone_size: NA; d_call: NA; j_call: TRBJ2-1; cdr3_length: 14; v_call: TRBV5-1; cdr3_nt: TGCGCCAGCAGCTTGGTCCCGGAGGGGGCAGAGCAGTTCTTC; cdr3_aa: CASSLVPEGAEQFF
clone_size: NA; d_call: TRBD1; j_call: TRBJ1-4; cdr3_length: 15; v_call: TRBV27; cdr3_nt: TGTGCCAGCAGGTTCCAGGGGGCCGGTGAGGAAAAACTGTTTTTT; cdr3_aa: CASRFQGAGEEKLFF
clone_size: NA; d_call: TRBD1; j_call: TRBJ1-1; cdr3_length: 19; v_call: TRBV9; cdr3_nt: TGTGCCAGCAGCGCCAGCGTGATTCCCCGGGACAGGGGGAACACTGAAGCTTTCTTT; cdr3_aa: CASSASVIPRDRGNTEAFF
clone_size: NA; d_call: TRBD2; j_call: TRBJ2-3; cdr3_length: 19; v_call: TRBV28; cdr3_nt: TGTGCCAGCAGTTTACTGGCGGGAGGTGGTTTAGGAGGCCCAGATACGCAGTATTTT; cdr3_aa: CASSLLAGGGLGGPDTQYF
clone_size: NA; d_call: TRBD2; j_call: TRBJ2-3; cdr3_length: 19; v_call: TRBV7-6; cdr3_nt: TGTGCCAGCAGCTTAGTGGAACGGGAGCGGGGGGGGAGGACAGATACGCAGTATTTT; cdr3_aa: CASSLVERERGGRTDTQYF
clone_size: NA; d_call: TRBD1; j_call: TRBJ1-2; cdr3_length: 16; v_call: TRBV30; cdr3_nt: TGTGCCTGCGGGACCGGGACAGGGAGTACGAACTATGGCTACACCTTC; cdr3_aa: CACGTGTGSTNYGYTF
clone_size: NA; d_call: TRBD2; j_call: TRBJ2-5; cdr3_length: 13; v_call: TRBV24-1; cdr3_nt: TGTGCCGCGCCCCCGCGGGAGCCAGAGACCCAGTACTTC; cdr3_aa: CAAPPREPETQYF
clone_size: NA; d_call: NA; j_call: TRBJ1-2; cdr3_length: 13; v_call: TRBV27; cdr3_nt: TGTGCCAGCGGAGCTCGAATCATTAGTGGCTACACCTTC; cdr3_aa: CASGARIISGYTF
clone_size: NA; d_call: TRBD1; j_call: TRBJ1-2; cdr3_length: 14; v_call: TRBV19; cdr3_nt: TGTGCCAGTAGTCCCGGGACAGACATCTATGGCTACACCTTC; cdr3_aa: CASSPGTDIYGYTF
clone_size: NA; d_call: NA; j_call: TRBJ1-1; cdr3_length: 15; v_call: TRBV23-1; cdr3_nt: TGCGCCAGCAGTCATCAAGAAGGGGCAAACACTGAAGCTTTCTTT; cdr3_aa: CASSHQEGANTEAFF
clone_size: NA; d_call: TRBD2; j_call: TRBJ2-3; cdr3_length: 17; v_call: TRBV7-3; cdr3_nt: TGTGCCAGCAGCCGGCGACTAGCGGGGGAACCCACAGATACGCAGTATTTT; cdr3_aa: CASSRRLAGEPTDTQYF
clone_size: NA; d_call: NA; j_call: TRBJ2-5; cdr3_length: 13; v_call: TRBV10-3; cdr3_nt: TGTGCCATCAGTGACCTAGGTGGAGAGACCCAGTACTTC; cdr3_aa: CAISDLGGETQYF
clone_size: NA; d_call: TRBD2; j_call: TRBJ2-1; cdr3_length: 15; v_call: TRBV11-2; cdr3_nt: TGTGCCAGCAGCTTGAGCGGGATCTCCTACAATGAGCAGTTCTTC; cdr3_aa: CASSLSGISYNEQFF
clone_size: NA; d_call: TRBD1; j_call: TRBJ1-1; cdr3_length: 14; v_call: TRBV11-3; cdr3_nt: TGTGCCAGCAGCACCCAGACAGGGTCCACTGAAGCTTTCTTT; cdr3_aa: CASSTQTGSTEAFF
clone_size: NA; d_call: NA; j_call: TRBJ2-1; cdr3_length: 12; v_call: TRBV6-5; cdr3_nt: TGTGCCAGCAGGACAAACGTCAATGAGCAGTTCTTC; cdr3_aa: CASRTNVNEQFF
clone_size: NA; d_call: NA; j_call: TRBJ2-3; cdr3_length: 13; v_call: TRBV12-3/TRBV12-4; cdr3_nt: TGTGCCAGCAGTTTTTCCGTGACAGATACGCAGTATTTT; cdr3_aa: CASSFSVTDTQYF
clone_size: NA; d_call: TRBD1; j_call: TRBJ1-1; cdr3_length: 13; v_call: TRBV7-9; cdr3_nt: TGTGCCAGCAGCGGACAGGGTTTCTCTGAAGCTTTCTTT; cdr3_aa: CASSGQGFSEAFF
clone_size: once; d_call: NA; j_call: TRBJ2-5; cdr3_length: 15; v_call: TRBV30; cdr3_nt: TGTGCCTGGAGTGTACACGGACAGAATTTAGAGACCCAGTACTTC; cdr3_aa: CAWSVHGQNLETQYF
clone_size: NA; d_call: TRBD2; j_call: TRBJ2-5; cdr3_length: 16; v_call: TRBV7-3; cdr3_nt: TGTGCCAGCAGCTTAATTAGCGGGAGGGGCGGGGAGACCCAGTACTTC; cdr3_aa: CASSLISGRGGETQYF
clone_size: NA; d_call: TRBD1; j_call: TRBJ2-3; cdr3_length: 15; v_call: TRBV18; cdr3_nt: TGTGCCAGCTCACTTCCCACCGGGGACAGTTATACGCAGTATTTT; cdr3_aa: CASSLPTGDSYTQYF
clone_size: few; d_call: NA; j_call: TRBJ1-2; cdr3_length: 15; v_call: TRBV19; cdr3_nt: TGTGCCAGTAGTATGGGCCTCCCCTCGGAGGGTGGCTACACCTTC; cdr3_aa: CASSMGLPSEGGYTF
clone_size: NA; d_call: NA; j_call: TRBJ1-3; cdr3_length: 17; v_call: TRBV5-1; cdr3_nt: TGCGCCAGCAGCTTGCTAGGCGGATCTGAATCTGGAAACACCATATATTTT; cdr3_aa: CASSLLGGSESGNTIYF
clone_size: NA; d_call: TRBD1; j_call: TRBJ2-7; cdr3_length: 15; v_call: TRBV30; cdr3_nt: TGTGCCTGGAGTGTTCCGGCAGGGGGCCCCTACGAGCAGTACTTC; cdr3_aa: CAWSVPAGGPYEQYF
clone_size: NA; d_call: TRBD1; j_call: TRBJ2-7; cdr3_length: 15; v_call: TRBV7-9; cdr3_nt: TGTGCCAGCAGCTTAGCTCCCGGACAGGGCTACGAGCAGTACTTC; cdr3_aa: CASSLAPGQGYEQYF
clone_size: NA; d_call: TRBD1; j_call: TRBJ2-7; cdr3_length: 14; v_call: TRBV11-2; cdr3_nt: TGTGCCAGCAGCCCGGACAGGGTTTCCTACGAGCAGTACTTC; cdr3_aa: CASSPDRVSYEQYF
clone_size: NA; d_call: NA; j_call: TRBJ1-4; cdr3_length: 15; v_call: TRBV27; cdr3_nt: TGTGCCAGTAAGAGCACCCTTTCAACTAATGAAAAACTGTTTTTT; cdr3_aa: CASKSTLSTNEKLFF
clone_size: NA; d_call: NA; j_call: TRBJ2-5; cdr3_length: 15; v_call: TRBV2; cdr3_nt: TGTGCCAGCAGTGAACTGGGGCAGGTTAACTGGACCCAGTACTTC; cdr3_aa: CASSELGQVNWTQYF
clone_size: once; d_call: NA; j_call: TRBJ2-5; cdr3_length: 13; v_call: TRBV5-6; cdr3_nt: TGTGCCAGCAGCGGGGGGTACCAAGAGACCCAGTACTTC; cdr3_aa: CASSGGYQETQYF
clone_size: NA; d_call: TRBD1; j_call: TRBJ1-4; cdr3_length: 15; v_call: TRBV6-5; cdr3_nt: TGTGCCAGCAGGGGAACGGGCCAGGGGGGAAAAAAACTGTTTTTT; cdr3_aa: CASRGTGQGGKKLFF
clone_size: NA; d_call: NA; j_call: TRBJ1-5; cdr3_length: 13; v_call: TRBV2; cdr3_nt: TGTGCCAGCAGGCGGGACGGGGCCCAGCCCCAGCATTTT; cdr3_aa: CASRRDGAQPQHF
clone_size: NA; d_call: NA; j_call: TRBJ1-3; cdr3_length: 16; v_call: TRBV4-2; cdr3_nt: TGTGCCAGCAGCCAAGATATGGGGGCTTGGGGAAACACCATATATTTT; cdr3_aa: CASSQDMGAWGNTIYF
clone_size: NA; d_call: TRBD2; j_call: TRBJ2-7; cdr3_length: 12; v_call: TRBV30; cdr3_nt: TGTGCCTGGAGGCGGGGGAACTACGAGCAGTACTTC; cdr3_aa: CAWRRGNYEQYF
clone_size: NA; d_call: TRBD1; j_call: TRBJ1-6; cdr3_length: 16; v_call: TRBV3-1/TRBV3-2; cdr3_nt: TGTGCCAGCAGCCTCAGGGGGATCGGGCATAATTCACCCCTCCACTTT; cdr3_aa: CASSLRGIGHNSPLHF
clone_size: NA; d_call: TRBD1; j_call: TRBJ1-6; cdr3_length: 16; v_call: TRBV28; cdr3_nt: TGTGCCAGCAGTTTAGGGGACAGGCTATATAATTCACCCCTCCACTTT; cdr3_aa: CASSLGDRLYNSPLHF
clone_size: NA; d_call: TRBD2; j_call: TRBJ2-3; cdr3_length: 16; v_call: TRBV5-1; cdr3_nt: TGCGCCAGCAGCTCAACCGGGACTAGCGGCACAGATACGCAGTATTTT; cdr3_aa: CASSSTGTSGTDTQYF
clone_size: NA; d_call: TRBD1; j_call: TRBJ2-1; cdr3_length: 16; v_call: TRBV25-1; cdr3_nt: TGTGCCAGCAGTACCTCCGGGACAGGGGCCTACAATGAGCAGTTCTTC; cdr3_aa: CASSTSGTGAYNEQFF
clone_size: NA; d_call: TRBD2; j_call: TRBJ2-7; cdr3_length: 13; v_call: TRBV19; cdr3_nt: TGTGCCAGCAGCGGGGAACAGGCCTACGAGCAGTACTTC; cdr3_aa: CASSGEQAYEQYF
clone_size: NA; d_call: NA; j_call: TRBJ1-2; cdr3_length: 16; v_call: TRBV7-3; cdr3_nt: TGTGCCAGCAGACCACCCTGGACAGCCTCTAACTATGGCTACACCTTC; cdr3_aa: CASRPPWTASNYGYTF
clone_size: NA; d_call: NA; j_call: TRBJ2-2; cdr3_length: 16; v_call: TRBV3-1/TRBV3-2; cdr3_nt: TGTGCCAGCAGCAAGGGAGTGGGGTCGAACACCGGGGAGCTGTTTTTT; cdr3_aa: CASSKGVGSNTGELFF
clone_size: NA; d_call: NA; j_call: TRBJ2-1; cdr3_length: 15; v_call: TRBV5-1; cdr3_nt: TGCGCCAGCAGCCCAGGATTGTCCGTCCTAGCTGAGCAGTTCTTC; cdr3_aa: CASSPGLSVLAEQFF
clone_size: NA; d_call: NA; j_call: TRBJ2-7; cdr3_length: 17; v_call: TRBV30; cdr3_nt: TGTGCCTGGAGTGTACTCCCGTGGGGGCAGGTCTCCAACGAGCAGTACTTC; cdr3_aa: CAWSVLPWGQVSNEQYF
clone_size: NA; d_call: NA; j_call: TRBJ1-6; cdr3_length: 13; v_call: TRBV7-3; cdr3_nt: TGTGCCAGCAGCCGGTCCTATAATTCACCCCTCCACTTT; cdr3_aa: CASSRSYNSPLHF